Listed below are T cell receptor beta chains from one sample, sequenced in a study of graft-versus-host responses after intestinal transplantation. TCRdb's copy holds only in-frame clones and misses some; the assay was immunoSEQ multiplex PCR. The repertoire holds 15,000 to 20,000 clones, with 75% to 85% as singletons. Specimen: ileum tissue, collected roughly 110 days after intestinal transplant. The receptors derive from a human patient who received an intestinal transplant, so some T cells may come from the graft donor. Each CDR3 is given with its conserved first and last residue. The D gene is left open where the match is weak. A clone size is listed for some rows: how often the clone was seen (once, few, many), or a class if it is expanded.

>-|TRBV5-1|-|TRBJ1-1
TGCGCCAGCAGCCGTCGGTACAGGCCGAACACTGAAGCTTTCTTT
CASSRRYRPNTEAFF
>TRBD1|TRBV5-6|-|TRBJ2-5
TGTGCCAGCAGCTTGTCACAGGGGATGGAGACCCAGTACTTC
CASSLSQGMETQYF
>-|TRBV2|-|TRBJ2-3
TGTGCCACAAACGTGGAGGTCACAGATACGCAGTATTTT
CATNVEVTDTQYF
>-|TRBV28|-|TRBJ2-5
TGTGCCAGCAGTTTCCCTAATTCAGGGTCAGGGGAGACCCAGTACTTC
CASSFPNSGSGETQYF
>-|TRBV6-9|-|TRBJ1-6
TGTGCCAGCAGTTATTCGGGTGATTCACCCCTCCACTTT
CASSYSGDSPLHF
>TRBD1|TRBV9|once|TRBJ1-4
TGTGCCAGCAGCTCCCGGGACAGGGGGCTTGTTAATGAAAAACTGTTTTTT
CASSSRDRGLVNEKLFF
>TRBD2|TRBV7-9|-|TRBJ2-3
TGTGCCAGCAGCTTAGTGGTTAGCGGGAGGGCAGATACGCAGTATTTT
CASSLVVSGRADTQYF
>-|TRBV9|-|TRBJ2-5
TGTGCCAGCAGCGTAGATCCGGGGGGCGGGATCCAAGAGACCCAGTACTTC
CASSVDPGGGIQETQYF
>-|TRBV19|-|TRBJ1-2
TGTGCCAGTAGTATACAGGCCGATCGGGCCTCCTGGGATGGCTACACCTTC
CASSIQADRASWDGYTF
>TRBD2|TRBV14|-|TRBJ2-5
TGTGCCAGCAGCCCGACCGGGAGGGCCCTCGGGGAGACCCAGTACTTC
CASSPTGRALGETQYF
>-|TRBV15|-|TRBJ1-5
TGTGCCACCAGCAGGGACAGATACAATCAGCCCCAGCATTTT
CATSRDRYNQPQHF
>-|TRBV28|-|TRBJ2-2
TGTGCCAGCATAACGACAACGAACACCGGGGAGCTGTTTTTT
CASITTTNTGELFF
>TRBD2|TRBV30|-|TRBJ2-5
TGTGCCTGGAGTCGCGGGGGAATTGATGAGACCCAGTACTTC
CAWSRGGIDETQYF
>TRBD1|TRBV6-4|-|TRBJ1-2
TGTGCCAGCAGACGGGGACAGGGGAACTATGGCTACACCTTC
CASRRGQGNYGYTF
>-|TRBV10-2|-|TRBJ1-2
TGCGCCAGCCACGGAGGAGGAGACCACACCTTC
CASHGGGDHTF
>-|TRBV30|-|TRBJ1-2
TGTGCCTGGAGTACGGTTTATGGCTACACCTTC
CAWSTVYGYTF
>-|TRBV11-3|few|TRBJ1-2
TGTGCCAGCAGCTTAGTTAGGTTGACGGTGAACTATGGCTACACCTTC
CASSLVRLTVNYGYTF
>-|TRBV5-1|-|TRBJ1-2
TGCGCCAGCAGCTTGGAGTGGGTTGGTGGCTACACCTTC
CASSLEWVGGYTF
>-|TRBV10-3|once|TRBJ2-7
TGTGCCATCAGTGTGGACAGCTCCTACGAGCAGTACTTC
CAISVDSSYEQYF
>-|TRBV4-3|-|TRBJ1-2
TGCGCCAGCAGCCAAGATATCAGGGAAAAGGGGGGCTACACCTTC
CASSQDIREKGGYTF
>TRBD2|TRBV6-1|-|TRBJ2-5
TGTGCCAGCACCGAACGGGGGGTCCAAGAGACCCAGTACTTC
CASTERGVQETQYF
>TRBD1|TRBV27|-|TRBJ1-5
TGTGCCAGCAGTTGGACAGGGGCAAGGCAGCCCCAGCATTTT
CASSWTGARQPQHF
>TRBD1|TRBV11-2|-|TRBJ1-6
TGTGCCAGCAGCTTCAAACAGGGGATTTCTCGGAATTCACCCCTCCACTTT
CASSFKQGISRNSPLHF
>-|TRBV28|-|TRBJ2-7
TGTGCCAGCAGAATGGGGTACGAGCAGTACTTC
CASRMGYEQYF
>-|TRBV7-2|-|TRBJ1-3
TGTGCCAGCAGCCGGGGCCCTGGAAACACCATATATTTT
CASSRGPGNTIYF
>-|TRBV7-6|few|TRBJ1-5
TGTGCCAGCAGCTTAGCGCGAGGGGCTCAGCCCCAGCATTTT
CASSLARGAQPQHF
>TRBD2|TRBV13|-|TRBJ2-7
TGTGCCAGCAGCATAAGGACTAGCGGGAGGGTATTCTACGAGCAGTACTTC
CASSIRTSGRVFYEQYF
>-|TRBV15|once|TRBJ2-1
TGTGCCACCAGCAGAGATTCGGGGGAGAGGTCCTACAATGAGCAGTTCTTC
CATSRDSGERSYNEQFF
>-|TRBV7-4|few|TRBJ2-1
TGTGCCAGCAGCCTAGGATACGAGGGGCGGCAGTTCTTC
CASSLGYEGRQFF
>-|TRBV15|-|TRBJ1-5
TGTGCCACCAGCAGAGTGGGGGGAAATAATCAGCCCCAGCATTTT
CATSRVGGNNQPQHF
>TRBD2|TRBV27|-|TRBJ2-7
TGTGCCAGCAGTCCTGGGACTAGCGGGAGGGGGTACGAGCAGTACTTC
CASSPGTSGRGYEQYF
>-|TRBV28|-|TRBJ1-1
TGTGCCAGCAGTCCCCGGGGATACACTGAAGCTTTCTTT
CASSPRGYTEAFF
>-|TRBV21-1|-|TRBJ1-2
TGTGCCAGCAGTGGGGCAGGGGGCGGCTACACCTTC
CASSGAGGGYTF
>TRBD1|TRBV6-6|-|TRBJ1-2
TGTGCCAGCAGTCCGATGACAGGGGCATATGGCTACACCTTC
CASSPMTGAYGYTF
>-|TRBV21-1|-|TRBJ1-2
TGTGCCAGCAGCAAAGAAGGGGGGAAGGGTCCCTATGGCTACACCTTC
CASSKEGGKGPYGYTF
>-|TRBV7-8|-|TRBJ2-7
TGTGTTACCCGGCAGGGGGGCTCCTACGAGCAGTACTTC
CVTRQGGSYEQYF
>-|TRBV7-9|-|TRBJ1-1
TGTGCCAGCAGCATACAGTTGAACACTGAAGCTTTCTTT
CASSIQLNTEAFF
>-|TRBV10-1|-|TRBJ2-7
TGCGCCAGCAGTGAAGAAGGGTCGGGACTCAGGCCCTACGAGCAGTACTTC
CASSEEGSGLRPYEQYF
>-|TRBV30|-|TRBJ2-7
TGTGCCTGGAGTGTAGTCAGGGGTGGCCACGAGCAGTACTTC
CAWSVVRGGHEQYF
>-|TRBV5-6|-|TRBJ2-7
TGTGCCAGCAGCCGGGACTACGAGCAGTACTTC
CASSRDYEQYF
>TRBD2|TRBV14|-|TRBJ2-7
TGTGCCAGCAGCCAACTTAGCGGGAGGGCGTCCTACGAGCAGTACTTC
CASSQLSGRASYEQYF
>-|TRBV13|-|TRBJ1-4
TGTGCCAGCAGCCGAGCCCCGGATGAAAAACTGTTTTTT
CASSRAPDEKLFF
>-|TRBV9|once|TRBJ2-5
TGTGCCAGCAGCTACGCCTACGGGAGTTGGGAGACCCAGTACTTC
CASSYAYGSWETQYF
>-|TRBV18|-|TRBJ2-7
TGTGCCAGCTCCCACGGGAAGAACTACGAGCAGTACTTC
CASSHGKNYEQYF
>-|TRBV4-1|-|TRBJ1-2
TGCGCCAGCAGCCAAGGCGGGGTTCGGGGTTATGGCTACACCTTC
CASSQGGVRGYGYTF
>TRBD2|TRBV19|-|TRBJ2-1
TGTGCCAGTAGAGGTAGCGGGAGCTATGAGCAGTTCTTC
CASRGSGSYEQFF
>-|TRBV7-5|-|TRBJ1-5
TGTGTCAGAATTATCCTCAATAGACAGGGAGAAACCTATAGCAATCAGCCCCAGCATTTT
CVRIILNRQGETYSNQPQHF
>-|TRBV2|-|TRBJ2-7
TGTGCCAGCAGCGATACTATAAGACTTGGGAGATTCTACGAGCAGTACTTC
CASSDTIRLGRFYEQYF
>TRBD1|TRBV4-3|once|TRBJ2-5
TGCGCCAGCAGCCATGTGACAGGGAACGATCATCGGGAGACCCAGTACTTC
CASSHVTGNDHRETQYF
>TRBD1|TRBV5-5|medium-sized|TRBJ1-3
TGTGCCAGCAGCTTCGGTAGGGGGCTTGGAAACACCATATATTTT
CASSFGRGLGNTIYF
>-|TRBV19|-|TRBJ2-1
TGTGCCAGTAGTACGCCGGGACTTCAATACAATGAGCAGTTCTTC
CASSTPGLQYNEQFF
>-|TRBV6-5|-|TRBJ1-5
TGTGCCAGCAGTTACTCGGGGGGCGCAGGGAATCAGCCCCAGCATTTT
CASSYSGGAGNQPQHF
>-|TRBV6-6|-|TRBJ1-1
TGTGCCAGCAGTTACTCTCGGGGGAACACTGAAGCTTTCTTT
CASSYSRGNTEAFF
>TRBD1|TRBV18|-|TRBJ2-1
TGTGTCAGCTCACCCCAAGGTTGCAGGGGGCTCGACAATGAGCAGTTCTTC
CVSSPQGCRGLDNEQFF